This TCR beta chain is drawn from a study of early T cells in non-severe SARS-CoV-2 infection. The study's findings and limits: The matching step, a VDJdb search, favored anti-spike CD8 responses and missed private and CD4 specificities.

Individually, cDNA molecules had unique molecular identifiers attached to them. TCRdb re-called the 5' RACE reads with MiXCR, one entry per CDR3 protein. The repertoire has tens of thousands of distinct CDR3 sequences, 18% of them found once; the top ten carry over 8%. Worth noting for this clonotype: Its antigen is currently unknown.

CDR1 and CDR2 from the germline V gene are GTSNPN and SVGIG (reference sequence). The CDR3 is made up of 12 amino acids. Trimming stripped 5 bases from V and 8 bases from J, with 12 bases between. This TCR derives from an adult who was a healthcare worker with PCR-confirmed SARS-CoV-2 infection or an uninfected control (not recorded which). The chain recombines TRBV30 with TRBJ2-2, with D possibly called TRBD1 or TRBD2 (5 bases each). The sequencing here drew on whole blood, taken at baseline. The CDR3 coding sequence is TGTGCCTGGTCCCGGGGCCGAGGGGAGCTGTTTTTT. Translation: CAWSRGRGELFF.